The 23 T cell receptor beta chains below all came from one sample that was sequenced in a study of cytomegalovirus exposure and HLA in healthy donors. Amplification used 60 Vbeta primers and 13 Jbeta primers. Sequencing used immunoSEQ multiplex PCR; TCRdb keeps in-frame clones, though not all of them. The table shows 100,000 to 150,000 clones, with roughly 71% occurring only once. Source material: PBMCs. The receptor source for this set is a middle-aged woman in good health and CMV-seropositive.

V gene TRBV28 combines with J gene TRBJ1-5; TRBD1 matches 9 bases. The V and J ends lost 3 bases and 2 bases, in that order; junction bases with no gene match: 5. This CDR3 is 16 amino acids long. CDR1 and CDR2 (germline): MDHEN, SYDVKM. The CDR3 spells CASSLWTGAGNQPQHF. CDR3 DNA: TGTGCCAGCAGTTTGTGGACAGGGGCGGGCAATCAGCCCCAGCATTTT.

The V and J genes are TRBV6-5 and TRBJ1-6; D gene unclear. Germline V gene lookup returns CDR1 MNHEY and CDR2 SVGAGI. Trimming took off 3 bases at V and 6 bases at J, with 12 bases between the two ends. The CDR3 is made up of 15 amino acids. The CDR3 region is CASSYFAQPNSPLHF. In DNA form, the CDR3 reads TGTGCCAGCAGTTATTTCGCACAGCCTAATTCACCCCTCCACTTT.

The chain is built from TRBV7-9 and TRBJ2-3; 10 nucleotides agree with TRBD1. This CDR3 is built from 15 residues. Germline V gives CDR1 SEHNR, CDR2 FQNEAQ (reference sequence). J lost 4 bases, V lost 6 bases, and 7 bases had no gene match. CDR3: CASRKPGQGPDTQYF. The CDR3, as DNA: TGTGCCAGCAGAAAACCGGGACAGGGGCCAGATACGCAGTATTTT.

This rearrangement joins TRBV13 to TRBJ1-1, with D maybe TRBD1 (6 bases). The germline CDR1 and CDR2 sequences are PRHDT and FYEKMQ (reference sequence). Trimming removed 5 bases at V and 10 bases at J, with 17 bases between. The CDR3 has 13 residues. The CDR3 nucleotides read TGTGCCAGCAGCCCAGTCTCAGGGGCTGGAGCTTTCTTT. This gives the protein CASSPVSGAGAFF.

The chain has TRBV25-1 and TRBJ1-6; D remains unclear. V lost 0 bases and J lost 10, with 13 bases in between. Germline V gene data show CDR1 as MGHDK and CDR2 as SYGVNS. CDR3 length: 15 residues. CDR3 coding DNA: TGTGCCAGCAGTGAATATAAGCCGGGGAACTCACCCCTCCACTTT. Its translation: CASSEYKPGNSPLHF.

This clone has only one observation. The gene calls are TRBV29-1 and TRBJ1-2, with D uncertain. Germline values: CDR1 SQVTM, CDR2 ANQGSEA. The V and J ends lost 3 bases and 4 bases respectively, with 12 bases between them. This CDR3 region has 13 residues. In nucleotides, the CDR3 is TGCAGCGTTGATGTGTACAGAACCTATGGCTACACCTTC. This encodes CSVDVYRTYGYTF. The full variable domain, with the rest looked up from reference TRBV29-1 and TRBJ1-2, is SAVISQKPSRDICQRGTSLTIQCQVDSQVTMMFWYRQQPGQSLTLIATANQGSEATYESGFVIDKFPISRPNLTFSTLTVSNMSPEDSSIYLCSVDVYRTYGYTFGSGTRLTVV.

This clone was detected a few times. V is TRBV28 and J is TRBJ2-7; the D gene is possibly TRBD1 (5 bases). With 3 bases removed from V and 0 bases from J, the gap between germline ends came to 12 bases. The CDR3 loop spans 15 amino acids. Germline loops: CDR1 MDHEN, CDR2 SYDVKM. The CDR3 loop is CASSFAQGSSYEQYF. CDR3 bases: TGTGCCAGCAGTTTCGCTCAGGGAAGCTCCTACGAGCAGTACTTC.

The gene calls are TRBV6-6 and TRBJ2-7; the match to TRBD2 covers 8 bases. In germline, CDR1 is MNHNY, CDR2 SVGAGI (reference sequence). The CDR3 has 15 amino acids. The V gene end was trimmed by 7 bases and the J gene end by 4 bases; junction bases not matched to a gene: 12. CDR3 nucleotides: TGTGCCAGCATGACAGCGGGGACTAGTCTTTACGAGCAGTACTTC. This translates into CASMTAGTSLYEQYF.

DNA of the CDR3: TGCGCCAGCAGCTTGATCCCGGGGACCGGGGAGCTGTTTTTT. Protein: CASSLIPGTGELFF. The genes are TRBV5-1 and TRBJ2-2; tentative D call: TRBD2 (5 bases). Per the germline V gene, CDR1 is SGHRS and CDR2 is YFSETQ. The CDR3 is made up of 14 amino acids. The germline V and J ends were trimmed by 1 base and 5 bases, with 9 bases remaining between them.

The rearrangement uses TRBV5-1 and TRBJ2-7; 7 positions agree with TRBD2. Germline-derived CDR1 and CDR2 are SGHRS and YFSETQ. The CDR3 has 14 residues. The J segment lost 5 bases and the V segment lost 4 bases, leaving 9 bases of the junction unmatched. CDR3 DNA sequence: TGCGCCAGCAGCGAACTAGCGCTGGCTAACGAGCAGTACTTC. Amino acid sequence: CASSELALANEQYF.

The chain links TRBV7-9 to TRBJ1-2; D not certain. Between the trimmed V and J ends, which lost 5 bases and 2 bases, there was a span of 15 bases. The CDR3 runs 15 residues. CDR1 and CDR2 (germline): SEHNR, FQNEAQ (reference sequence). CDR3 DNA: TGTGCCAGCAGCATGAGCGGGCGAGCAAACTATGGCTACACCTTC. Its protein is CASSMSGRANYGYTF.

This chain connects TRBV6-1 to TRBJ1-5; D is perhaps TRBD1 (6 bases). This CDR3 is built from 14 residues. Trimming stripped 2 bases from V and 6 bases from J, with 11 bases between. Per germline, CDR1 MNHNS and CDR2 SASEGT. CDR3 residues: CASSERGSAQPQHF. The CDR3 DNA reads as TGTGCCAGCAGTGAAAGGGGGTCGGCTCAGCCCCAGCATTTT.

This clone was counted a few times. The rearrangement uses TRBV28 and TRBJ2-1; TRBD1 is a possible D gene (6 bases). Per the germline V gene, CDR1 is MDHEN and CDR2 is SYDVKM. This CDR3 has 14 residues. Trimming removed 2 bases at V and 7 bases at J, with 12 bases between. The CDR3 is CASSLAQGKNEQFF. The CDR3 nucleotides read TGTGCCAGCAGTTTAGCGCAGGGGAAGAATGAGCAGTTCTTC.

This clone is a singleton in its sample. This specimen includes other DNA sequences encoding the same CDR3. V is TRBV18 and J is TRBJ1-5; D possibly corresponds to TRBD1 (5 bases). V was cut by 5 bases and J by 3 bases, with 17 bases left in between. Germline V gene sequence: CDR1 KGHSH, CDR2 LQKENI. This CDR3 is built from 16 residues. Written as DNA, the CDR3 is TGTGCCAGCTCAGAGTGGCCCCAGGGTGACAATCAGCCCCAGCATTTT. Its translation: CASSEWPQGDNQPQHF.

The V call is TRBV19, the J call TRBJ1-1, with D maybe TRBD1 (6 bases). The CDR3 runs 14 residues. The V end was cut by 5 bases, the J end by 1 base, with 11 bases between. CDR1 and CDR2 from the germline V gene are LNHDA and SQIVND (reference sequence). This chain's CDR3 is CASSFLDRNTEAFF. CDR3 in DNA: TGTGCCAGTAGTTTCCTGGACAGGAACACTGAAGCTTTCTTT.

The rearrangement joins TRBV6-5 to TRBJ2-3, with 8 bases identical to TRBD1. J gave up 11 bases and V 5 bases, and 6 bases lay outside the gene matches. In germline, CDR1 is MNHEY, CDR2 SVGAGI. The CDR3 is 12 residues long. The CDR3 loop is CASSQGQGGQYF. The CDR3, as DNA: TGTGCCAGCAGTCAAGGACAGGGTGGGCAGTATTTT.

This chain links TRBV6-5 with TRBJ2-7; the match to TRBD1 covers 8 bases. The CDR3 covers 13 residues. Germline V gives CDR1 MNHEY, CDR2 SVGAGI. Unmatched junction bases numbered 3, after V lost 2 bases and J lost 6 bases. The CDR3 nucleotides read TGTGCCAGCAGTTACAGGACAGGGACCGAGCAGTACTTC. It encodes CASSYRTGTEQYF.

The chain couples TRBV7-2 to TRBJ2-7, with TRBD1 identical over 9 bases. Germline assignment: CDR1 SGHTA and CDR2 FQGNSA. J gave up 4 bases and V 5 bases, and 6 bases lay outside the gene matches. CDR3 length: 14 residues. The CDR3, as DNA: TGTGCCAGCAGCATTAACAGGGGGCAGTACGAGCAGTACTTC. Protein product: CASSINRGQYEQYF.

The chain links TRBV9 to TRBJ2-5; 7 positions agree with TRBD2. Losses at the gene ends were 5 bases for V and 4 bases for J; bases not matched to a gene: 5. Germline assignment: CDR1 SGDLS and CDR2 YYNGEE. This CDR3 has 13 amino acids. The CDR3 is CASRPGGGETQYF. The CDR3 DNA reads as TGTGCCAGCAGGCCTGGCGGGGGAGAGACCCAGTACTTC.

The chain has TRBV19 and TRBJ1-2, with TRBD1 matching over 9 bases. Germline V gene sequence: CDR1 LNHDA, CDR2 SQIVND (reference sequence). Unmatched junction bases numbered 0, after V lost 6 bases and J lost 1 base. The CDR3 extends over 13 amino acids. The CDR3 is CASRDRGNYGYTF. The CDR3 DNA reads TGTGCCAGTAGGGACAGGGGTAACTATGGCTACACCTTC.

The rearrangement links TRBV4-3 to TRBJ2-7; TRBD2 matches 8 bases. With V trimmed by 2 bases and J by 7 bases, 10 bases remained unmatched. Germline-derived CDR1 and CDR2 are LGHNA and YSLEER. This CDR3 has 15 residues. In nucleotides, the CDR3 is TGCGCCAGCAGCCAATTTCGGGAGGGCTTAGGAGAGCAGTACTTC. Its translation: CASSQFREGLGEQYF.

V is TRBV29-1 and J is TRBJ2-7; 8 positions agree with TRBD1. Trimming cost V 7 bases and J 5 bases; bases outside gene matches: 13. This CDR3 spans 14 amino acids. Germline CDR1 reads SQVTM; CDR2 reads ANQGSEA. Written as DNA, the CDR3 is TGCAGCGCCACGGACAGGGCCCTTCGGCACGAGCAGTACTTC. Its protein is CSATDRALRHEQYF.

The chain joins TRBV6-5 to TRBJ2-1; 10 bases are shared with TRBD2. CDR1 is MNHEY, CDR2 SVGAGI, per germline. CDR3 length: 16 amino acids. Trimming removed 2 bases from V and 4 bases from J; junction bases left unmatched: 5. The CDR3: CASSYTPTSGYNEQFF. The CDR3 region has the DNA TGTGCCAGCAGTTACACTCCGACTAGCGGGTACAATGAGCAGTTCTTC.